This TCR beta chain comes out of a study of blood T cell repertoires in COVID-19. In the study overall: Acute and convalescent COVID-19 samples came from the United States, Italy and Spain. From T cells, B-cell-depleted T cells, or PBMCs came the material, which was cDNA or gDNA.

This clone was seen only a few times. The CDR3 consists of 14 residues. The V gene end was trimmed by 4 bases and the J gene end by 3 bases; junction bases not matched to a gene: 3. Germline V CDR1 and CDR2: SEHNR, FQNEAQ (reference sequence). Per the original methods: Amplifying reference gene primers gave estimates of nucleated cell counts. Assay: immunoSEQ multiplex PCR; the TCRdb copy retains only in-frame clones and omits some. The V and J calls and clone size were taken over from that table, and D and trimming were inferred from the DNA. This repertoire shows some 100,000 clones, more than 75% found once; its top ten account for 4.8%.

V and J are TRBV7-9 and TRBJ1-2; 9 bases agree with TRBD1. This sequence originates from a woman of 80 years or more with active COVID-19. The sequenced sample was peripheral blood. In DNA form, the CDR3 reads TGTGCCAGCAGCTCCCGGACAGGGGACTATGGCTACACCTTC. Residues: CASSSRTGDYGYTF.